Reported below is one T cell receptor (beta chain). TCRdb's table, derived via immunoSEQ multiplex PCR, lists solely in-frame clones and lacks some. The repertoire holds roughly 120,000 clones, with roughly 92% as singletons. The data stem from a study of control samples from healthy donors and cancer patients. The V gene's germline CDR1 is MNHEY and CDR2 SVGAGI. The CDR3 contains 14 residues. The V gene lost 0 bases and the J gene lost 1 base, with 6 bases spanning the gap. The sequencing input was blood. The gene calls are TRBV6-5 and TRBJ1-1, with D unresolved. This receptor was taken from a man aged 25 to 40 in good health. CDR3 loop: CASSYSGANTEAFF. CDR3 DNA sequence: TGTGCCAGCAGTTACTCGGGAGCGAACACTGAAGCTTTCTTT.